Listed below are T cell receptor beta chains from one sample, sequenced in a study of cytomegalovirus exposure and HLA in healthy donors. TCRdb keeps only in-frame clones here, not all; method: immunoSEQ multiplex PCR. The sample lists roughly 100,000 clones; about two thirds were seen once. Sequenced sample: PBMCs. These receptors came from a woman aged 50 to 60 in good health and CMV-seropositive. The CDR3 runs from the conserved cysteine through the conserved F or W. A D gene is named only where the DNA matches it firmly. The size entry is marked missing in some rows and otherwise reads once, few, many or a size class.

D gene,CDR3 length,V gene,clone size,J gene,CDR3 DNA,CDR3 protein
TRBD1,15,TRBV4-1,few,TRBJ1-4,TGCGCCAGCAGCCACTTGACAGGGGGCGATGAAAAACTGTTTTTT,CASSHLTGGDEKLFF
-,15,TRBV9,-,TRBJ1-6,TGTGCCAGCAGCGTAGAAGACAGTTATAATTCACCCCTCCACTTT,CASSVEDSYNSPLHF
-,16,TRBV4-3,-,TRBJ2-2,TGCGCCAGCAGCCAAGAGGTCGGGGATTGGGACGGGGAGCTGTTTTTT,CASSQEVGDWDGELFF
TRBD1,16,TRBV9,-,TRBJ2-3,TGTGCCAGCAGCGTAGCGGGACAGGTCTTGGGAGATACGCAGTATTTT,CASSVAGQVLGDTQYF
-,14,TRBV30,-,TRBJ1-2,TGTGCCTGGAATGGGGACATTCCTACATATGGCTACACCTTC,CAWNGDIPTYGYTF
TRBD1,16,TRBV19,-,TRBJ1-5,TGTGCCAGTAAGTCCTTCGGGACAGGGCTTTTGGGGCCCCAGCATTTT,CASKSFGTGLLGPQHF
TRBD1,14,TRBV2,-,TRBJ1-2,TGTGCCAGCAGTAGGGACAGGGCTGACTATGGCTACACCTTC,CASSRDRADYGYTF
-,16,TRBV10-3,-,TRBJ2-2,TGTGCCATCAGTAGTAGTGTCGGGAGCGGCACCGGGGAGCTGTTTTTT,CAISSSVGSGTGELFF
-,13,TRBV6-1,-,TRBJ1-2,TGTGCCAGCAGCGCGGGTCCGAACTATGGCTACACCTTC,CASSAGPNYGYTF
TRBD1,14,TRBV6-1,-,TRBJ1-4,TGTGCCAGCAGAGTCAGGGGGCCTAATGAAAAACTGTTTTTT,CASRVRGPNEKLFF
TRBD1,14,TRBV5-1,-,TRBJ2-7,TGCGCCAGCAGCTCCAGACAGGGTAGCGACGAGCAGTACTTC,CASSSRQGSDEQYF
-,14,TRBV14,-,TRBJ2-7,TGTGCCAGCAGACCGGGACAAGGGAGTCACGAGCAGTACTTC,CASRPGQGSHEQYF
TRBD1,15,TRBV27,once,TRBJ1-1,TGTGCCAGCAGTTTTCAGGGGGTAACGAACACTGAAGCTTTCTTT,CASSFQGVTNTEAFF
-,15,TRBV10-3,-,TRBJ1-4,TGTGCCATCAGGTCAGGGGCCTCAACTAATGAAAAACTGTTTTTT,CAIRSGASTNEKLFF
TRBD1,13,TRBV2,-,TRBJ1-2,TGTGCCAGCAGTGGGGGACAGGGTTATGGCTACACCTTC,CASSGGQGYGYTF
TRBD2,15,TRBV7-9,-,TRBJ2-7,TGTTCCAGCAGCTTAGGGGCGGGAGGGCTATGGGAGCAGTACTTC,CSSSLGAGGLWEQYF
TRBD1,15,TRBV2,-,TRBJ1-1,TGTGCCAGCTCACCCTTCGGACAGGGGCGCACTGAAGCTTTCTTT,CASSPFGQGRTEAFF
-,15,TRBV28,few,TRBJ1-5,TGTGCCAGCAGTGGTTACAGGGTTAGCAATCAGCCCCAGCATTTT,CASSGYRVSNQPQHF
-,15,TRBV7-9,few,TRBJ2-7,TGTGCCAGCAGCCCCGATGCGGGAACCTCCTACGAGCAGTACTTC,CASSPDAGTSYEQYF
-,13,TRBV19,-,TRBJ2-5,TGTGCCAGTAGTCCTCGGGTGGGAGAGACCCAGTACTTC,CASSPRVGETQYF
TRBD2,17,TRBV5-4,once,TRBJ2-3,TGTGCCAGCAGCCCGATTAACAGACTAGCGGCCACAGATACGCAGTATTTT,CASSPINRLAATDTQYF
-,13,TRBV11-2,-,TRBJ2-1,TGTGCCAGCAGCTCGAGCTCCTACAATGAGCAGTTCTTC,CASSSSSYNEQFF
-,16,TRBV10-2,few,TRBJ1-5,TGCGCCAGCAGCCGTGTACAGATGGGTTACGGTCAGCCCCAGCATTTT,CASSRVQMGYGQPQHF
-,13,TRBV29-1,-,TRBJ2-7,TGCAGCTTTACCAATGTTAATCTAAACGAGCAGTACTTC,CSFTNVNLNEQYF
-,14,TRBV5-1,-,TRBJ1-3,TGCGCCAGCAGCTTGCCAGATATTGGAAACACCATATATTTT,CASSLPDIGNTIYF
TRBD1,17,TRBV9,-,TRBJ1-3,TGTGCCAGCAGGGGGGGGACAGGGTATATCATTAGTCACACCATATATTTT,CASRGGTGYIISHTIYF
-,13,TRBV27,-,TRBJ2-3,TGTGCCAGCAGTTTCCCCCCCCCAGGAACGCAGTATTTT,CASSFPPPGTQYF
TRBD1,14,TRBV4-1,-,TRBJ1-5,TGCGCCAGCAGCCAACCAGGGGGAGGTCAGCCCCAGCATTTT,CASSQPGGGQPQHF
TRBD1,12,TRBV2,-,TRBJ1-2,TGTGCCAGCAGTTTCAGGGGGCGCGGCTACACCTTC,CASSFRGRGYTF
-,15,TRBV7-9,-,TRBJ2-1,TGTGCCAGCAGCCCCACGGGAGCATCGGTCAATGAGCAGTTCTTC,CASSPTGASVNEQFF
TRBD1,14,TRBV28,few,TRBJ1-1,TGTGCCAGCAGTCCCCTCCCCGGGACAGGGGAAGCTTTCTTT,CASSPLPGTGEAFF
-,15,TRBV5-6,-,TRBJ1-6,TGTGCCAGCAGCTTGTTGGGGGCTTATAATTCACCCCTCCACTTT,CASSLLGAYNSPLHF
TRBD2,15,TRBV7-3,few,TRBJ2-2,TGTGCCAGCAGCTGGGCGGGAGGGGGCACCGGGGAGCTGTTTTTT,CASSWAGGGTGELFF
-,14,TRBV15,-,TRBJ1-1,TGTGCCACCAGCAGGAACAGGGTGGGGACTGAAGCTTTCTTT,CATSRNRVGTEAFF
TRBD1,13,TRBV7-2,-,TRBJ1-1,TGTGCCAGCAGTAGTGGACAGGGGAGAAGAGCTTTCTTT,CASSSGQGRRAFF
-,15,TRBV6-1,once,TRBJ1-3,TGTGCCAGCAGGGGAGGCCAGGGCTCTGGAAACACCATATATTTT,CASRGGQGSGNTIYF
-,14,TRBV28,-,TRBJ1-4,TGTGCCAGCAGTTCAGGGCTGGTACAAGAAAAACTGTTTTTT,CASSSGLVQEKLFF
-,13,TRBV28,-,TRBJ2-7,TGTGCTAGCAGTTTGGGTGGGCTCTACGAGCAGTACTTC,CASSLGGLYEQYF
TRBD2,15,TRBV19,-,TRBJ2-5,TGTGCCAGTAGTATCAGGACTAGCGGCCAAGAGACCCAGTACTTC,CASSIRTSGQETQYF
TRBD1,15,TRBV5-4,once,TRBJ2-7,TGTGCCAGCAGCTTGGTCGGGCAGGGGGCATACGAGCAGTACTTC,CASSLVGQGAYEQYF
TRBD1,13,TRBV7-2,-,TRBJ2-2,TGTGCCAGCAGCTCGGGACAGGTCGGGGAGCTGTTTTTT,CASSSGQVGELFF
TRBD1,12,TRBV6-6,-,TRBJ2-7,TGTGCCAGCAGTACCAGGGGGAACGAGCAGTACTTC,CASSTRGNEQYF
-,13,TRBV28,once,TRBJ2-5,TGTGCCAGCAGTTTCCCCCCGGGAGTGACCCAGTACTTC,CASSFPPGVTQYF
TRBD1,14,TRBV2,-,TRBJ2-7,TGTGCCAGCACCCGGGACAGGGCTAATTACGAGCAGTACTTC,CASTRDRANYEQYF
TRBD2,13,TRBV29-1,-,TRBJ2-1,TGCGGCTTATGGACTAGCGGGATCAATGAGCAGTTCTTC,CGLWTSGINEQFF
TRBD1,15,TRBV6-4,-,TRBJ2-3,TGTGCCAGCAGTGCCGGGACAGGGGAAGGGGATACGCAGTATTTT,CASSAGTGEGDTQYF
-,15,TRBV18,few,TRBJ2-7,TGTGCCAGCTCACCAGCTGTGGTAGGGGACACCGAGCAGTACTTC,CASSPAVVGDTEQYF
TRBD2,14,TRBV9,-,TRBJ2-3,TGTGCCAGCGGCCTGCGGGGGATCGCAGATACGCAGTATTTT,CASGLRGIADTQYF
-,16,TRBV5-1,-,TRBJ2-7,TGCGCCAGCAGCTTGGAATTTGTGGGGGGCTCCTACGAGCAGTACTTC,CASSLEFVGGSYEQYF
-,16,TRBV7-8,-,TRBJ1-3,TGTGCCAGCAGCTTTAATGTTCGTAGCTCTGGAAACACTATATATTTT,CASSFNVRSSGNTIYF
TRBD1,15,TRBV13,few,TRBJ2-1,TGTGCCAGCAGCACATTAGGGGGCGCAATTAATGAGCAGTTCTTC,CASSTLGGAINEQFF
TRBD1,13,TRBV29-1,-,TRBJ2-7,TGCAGCGTAGTCCGGGACAGCTCCTACGAGCAGTACTTC,CSVVRDSSYEQYF
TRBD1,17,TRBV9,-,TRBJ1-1,TGTGCCAGCAGCATTCAGAAGACAGGGCCGAGTAACACTGAAGCTTTCTTT,CASSIQKTGPSNTEAFF